This is a list of T cell receptor beta chains from one sample in a study of CD8 T cells in ankylosing spondylitis. TCRdb fed the 5' RACE reads into MiXCR, producing one record per CDR3 protein. Of around 770,000 distinct CDR3 sequences in the sample, around a fifth were seen once. The sample consisted of blood, either unsorted or a sorted T cell fraction (not recorded which). These receptors originate from a male donor with ankylosing spondylitis. Both conserved end residues are part of each CDR3. D genes are given only for firm matches. Clone size is shown for a subset of rows, as once, few, many or a class of expanded clone.

TRBV5-4	NA	TRBJ1-6	NA	CASRMTENSPLHF	TGTGCCAGCAGGATGACTGAAAATTCACCCCTCCACTTT
TRBV5-1	few	TRBJ1-1	NA	CASSYQMDRNTEAFF	TGCGCCAGCAGCTACCAAATGGACAGGAACACTGAAGCTTTCTTT
TRBV20-1	NA	TRBJ2-7	NA	CSASRGRSDEQYF	TGCAGTGCTAGTAGAGGCAGGTCGGACGAGCAGTACTTC
TRBV18	NA	TRBJ2-1	NA	CASSPLSPSSYNEQFF	TGTGCCAGCTCACCACTCTCCCCGAGCTCCTACAATGAGCAGTTCTTC
TRBV20-1	NA	TRBJ2-3	NA	CSADGVRTDTQYF	TGCAGTGCAGATGGGGTTCGCACAGATACGCAGTATTTT
TRBV11-1	NA	TRBJ2-5	TRBD1	CASQGGSIRDSPQETQYF	TGTGCCAGCCAAGGTGGCAGCATACGGGACAGCCCTCAAGAGACCCAGTACTTC
TRBV9	few	TRBJ1-1	NA	CASSVVRDFPNTEAFF	TGTGCCAGCAGCGTAGTGAGGGATTTCCCGAACACTGAAGCTTTCTTT
TRBV9	NA	TRBJ2-7	NA	CASSPFRDTYEQYF	TGTGCCAGCAGCCCCTTCCGGGACACCTACGAGCAGTACTTC
TRBV10-3	few	TRBJ2-1	NA	CAISDPGESHNEQFF	TGTGCCATCAGTGACCCGGGGGAGTCCCACAATGAGCAGTTCTTC
TRBV20-1	NA	TRBJ2-3	TRBD1	CSAIQPGGETDTQYF	TGCAGTGCCATCCAGCCAGGGGGCGAGACAGATACGCAGTATTTT
TRBV12-3/TRBV12-4	NA	TRBJ1-4	NA	CASSLATWTDHEKLFF	TGTGCCAGCAGTTTAGCCACTTGGACAGATCATGAAAAACTGTTTTTT
TRBV29-1	NA	TRBJ2-4	NA	CSVEGWQGKNIQYF	TGCAGCGTTGAAGGCTGGCAGGGCAAAAACATTCAGTACTTC
TRBV20-1	few	TRBJ1-1	NA	CSAPRGRTEAFF	TGCAGTGCCCCCCGGGGAAGGACTGAAGCTTTCTTT
TRBV20-1	NA	TRBJ2-7	NA	CSAIGQWGYEQYF	TGCAGTGCCATCGGACAGTGGGGCTACGAGCAGTACTTC
TRBV4-2	NA	TRBJ2-7	NA	CASSQDLGGPLRLEQYF	TGTGCCAGCAGCCAAGATCTGGGGGGGCCTCTACGTCTGGAGCAGTACTTC
TRBV7-6	NA	TRBJ2-7	TRBD1	CASSPYIRDRGIYEQYF	TGTGCCAGCAGCCCATATATCCGGGACAGGGGAATATACGAGCAGTACTTC
TRBV11-2	NA	TRBJ2-3	TRBD2	CASSVGGGQADTQYF	TGTGCCAGCAGCGTGGGCGGGGGGCAAGCGGATACGCAGTATTTT
TRBV5-1	NA	TRBJ2-6	TRBD1	CASSLQGDSGANVLTF	TGCGCCAGCAGCCTCCAGGGGGACTCTGGGGCCAACGTCCTGACTTTC
TRBV15	few	TRBJ2-3	TRBD1	CATSRDRDRVYF	TGTGCCACCAGCAGAGACCGGGACAGGGTGTATTTT
TRBV12-3/TRBV12-4	NA	TRBJ1-3	NA	CASSLSRSSGNTIYF	TGTGCCAGCAGTTTATCAAGGAGCTCTGGAAACACCATATATTTT
TRBV10-3	NA	TRBJ2-7	NA	CAISESHVTYEQYF	TGTGCCATCAGTGAGTCGCACGTTACCTACGAGCAGTACTTC
TRBV27	few	TRBJ2-7	NA	CASSWASLVGLGEQYF	TGTGCCAGCAGTTGGGCTAGCTTGGTTGGGTTAGGCGAGCAGTACTTC
TRBV28	NA	TRBJ2-6	TRBD2	CASSTEGLAGGAGANVLTF	TGTGCCAGCAGTACCGAGGGACTAGCGGGAGGGGCTGGGGCCAACGTCCTGACTTTC
TRBV5-1	NA	TRBJ1-1	NA	CASSLAEARQGNTEAFF	TGCGCCAGCAGCTTGGCCGAAGCCCGGCAGGGGAACACTGAAGCTTTCTTT
TRBV27	few	TRBJ2-7	NA	CASSSLVEHFYEQYF	TGTGCCAGCAGCTCTTTAGTTGAGCATTTCTACGAGCAATACTTC
TRBV9	NA	TRBJ2-7	NA	CASSVEGDTYEQYF	TGTGCCAGCAGCGTAGAAGGGGACACCTACGAGCAGTACTTC
TRBV11-2	few	TRBJ1-2	TRBD1	CASTQDRKNYGYTF	TGTGCCAGCACCCAGGACAGGAAGAACTATGGCTACACCTTC
TRBV11-2	NA	TRBJ2-2	NA	CASSGHLNTGELFF	TGTGCCAGCAGCGGTCACTTGAACACCGGGGAGCTGTTTTTT
TRBV20-1	NA	TRBJ1-2	NA	CSAVGDEANYGYTF	TGCAGTGCCGTTGGGGATGAAGCTAACTATGGCTACACCTTC
TRBV12-3/TRBV12-4	few	TRBJ1-1	NA	CASGGPGGPVAEAFF	TGTGCCAGCGGAGGTCCCGGGGGGCCAGTGGCTGAAGCTTTCTTT
TRBV6-2/TRBV6-3	NA	TRBJ2-1	TRBD1	CASSPPGQGTNEQFF	TGTGCCAGCAGTCCGCCGGGACAGGGGACCAATGAGCAGTTCTTC
TRBV12-3/TRBV12-4	few	TRBJ2-2	NA	CASSPLEGFGTGELFF	TGTGCCAGCAGCCCACTTGAGGGATTCGGCACCGGGGAGCTGTTTTTT
TRBV20-1	once	TRBJ2-5	NA	CSAREIGGHETQYF	TGCAGTGCTAGAGAAATCGGAGGGCACGAGACCCAGTACTTC
TRBV20-1	few	TRBJ2-7	NA	CSAAPVAPSSYEQYF	TGCAGTGCTGCCCCCGTAGCACCCAGCTCCTACGAGCAGTACTTC
TRBV29-1	NA	TRBJ2-2	TRBD2	CSVVGLAGGPGTGELFF	TGCAGCGTTGTTGGGCTAGCGGGGGGGCCGGGGACCGGGGAGCTGTTTTTT
TRBV27	few	TRBJ1-2	NA	CASSYRDNYGYTF	TGTGCCAGCAGTTACAGGGACAACTATGGCTACACCTTC
TRBV7-2	NA	TRBJ2-7	NA	CASSLLRVRTSYEQYF	TGTGCCAGCAGCCTACTGCGTGTAAGGACGTCCTACGAGCAGTACTTC
TRBV20-1	many	TRBJ1-2	TRBD1	CSARRHLTGGLKNGYTF	TGCAGTGCTAGACGCCACCTCACAGGGGGCCTAAAGAATGGCTACACCTTC
TRBV5-1	few	TRBJ2-1	NA	CASSLGPTGVDEQFF	TGCGCCAGCAGCTTGGGTCCCACGGGCGTCGATGAGCAGTTCTTC
TRBV14	NA	TRBJ2-1	TRBD2	CASSQPTSGYHEQFF	TGTGCCAGCAGCCAACCGACTAGCGGGTACCATGAGCAGTTCTTC